The T cell receptor (beta chain) under discussion was sequenced for a study of T cell responses to AZD1222 COVID-19 vaccine. The study's findings and limits: The study identified only five to seven AZD1222 recipients as seropositive at baseline. Every sample of the repertoires postdated the peak T cell response. Most donors were white British and more were female, and clonal diversity was possibly underestimated.

The method was immunoSEQ multiplex PCR; TCRdb's version includes in-frame clones alone and lacks a portion of them. Of 120,000 or so clones in the sample, around 89% were seen once. Comments on this clone: Its antigen is not known.

V was pared by 3 bases and J by 1 base, with 4 bases of the junction left unmatched. Germline CDR1 reads GTSNPN; CDR2 reads SVGIG (reference sequence). The length of the CDR3 is 14 residues. Sequences were derived from peripheral blood, sampled on day 0 of MenACWY control vaccination. The chain recombines TRBV30 with TRBJ2-3; 7 nucleotides agree with TRBD1. This TCR was recovered from an adult in good health. For the CDR3, the DNA is TGTGCCTGGAGGCCCACAGGGGGCACAGATACGCAGTATTTT. Translated: CAWRPTGGTDTQYF.